A selection of T cell receptor beta chains follows, all from one sample in a study of blood T cell repertoires in COVID-19. TCRdb's copy holds only in-frame clones and misses some; the assay was immunoSEQ multiplex PCR. The data contain 500,000 to 600,000 clones, roughly nine tenths of them singletons. The sequenced sample was peripheral blood. The receptors shown here come from a woman aged 45-65 years with COVID-19, enrolled during active disease. CDR3s include the opening cysteine and the closing phenylalanine or tryptophan.

J gene: TRBJ1-1
V gene: TRBV7-9
CDR3 protein: CASSLGTGEAFF

J gene: TRBJ1-1
V gene: TRBV19
CDR3 protein: CASSIPGHRGGEAFF

J gene: TRBJ2-5
V gene: TRBV2
CDR3 protein: CASSIKGGLGETQYF

J gene: TRBJ2-6
V gene: TRBV30
CDR3 protein: CAWRRSGANVLTF

J gene: TRBJ2-1
V gene: TRBV29-1
CDR3 protein: CSVRNRYNNEQFF

J gene: TRBJ2-1
V gene: TRBV6-5
CDR3 protein: CASGPGLAVYNEQFF

J gene: TRBJ2-3
V gene: TRBV19
CDR3 protein: CASSIVGAGEGADTQYF

J gene: TRBJ2-3
V gene: TRBV5-1
CDR3 protein: CASSPTGGADTQYF

J gene: TRBJ2-1
V gene: TRBV27
CDR3 protein: CASSSPGHRVYNEQFF

J gene: TRBJ1-6
V gene: TRBV6-5
CDR3 protein: CASTSGTENSPLHF

J gene: TRBJ2-1
V gene: TRBV19
CDR3 protein: CASSSLAGEDNEQFF

J gene: TRBJ1-2
V gene: TRBV3-1/TRBV3-2
CDR3 protein: CASSQVGRGGYTF

J gene: TRBJ1-1
V gene: TRBV13
CDR3 protein: CASSLDRAVTEAFF